Below, one TCR beta chain is given with its context. This entry comes from a study of T cells after yellow fever vaccination. Germline loops: CDR1 SEHNR, CDR2 FQNEAQ (reference sequence). The length of the CDR3 is 14 residues. The ends were cut back, 0 bases at V and 4 bases at J, with 9 bases in the middle. In TCRdb, the 5' RACE reads were re-called with MiXCR into one record per CDR3 protein. The table shows approximately 90,000 distinct CDR3 sequences, with 13% occurring only once. The source was CD8+ T cells not binding an NS4B(214-222) dextramer, sorted from PBMCs, collected less than 25 days after the first yellow fever vaccination. The chain uses TRBV7-9 and TRBJ1-2, with D uncertain. This receptor was obtained from a man younger than 30 who received the YFV17D yellow fever vaccine. In nucleotides, the CDR3 is TGTGCCAGCAGCTTAGCGTGGGTGTTCTATGGCTACACCTTC. It is translated as CASSLAWVFYGYTF.